The 13 T cell receptor beta chains below come from one sample, sequenced in a study of shared clonotypes between healthy human individuals. Profiling relied on immunoSEQ multiplex PCR, and the TCRdb table lists in-frame clones only, not all of them. The sample records about 2.2 million clones, around 93% being singletons. CD45RO-negative, CCR7-selected cells formed the naive CD8 fraction, which excluded terminally differentiated effector memory CD45RA+ cells. The sequencing sample was made of naive CD8+ T cells from PBMCs. These TCRs come from a man in his late teens or twenties in good health. Some clones in this sample may be carry-over from other donors' samples.

J is TRBJ2-3 and V is TRBV30, with TRBD2 as a possible D gene (6 bases). CDR1 is GTSNPN, CDR2 SVGIG, per germline (reference sequence). This CDR3 has 13 residues. Trimming shortened V by 3 bases and J by 1 base, and 8 bases separated the two germline ends. In DNA, the CDR3 is TGTGCCTGGAGAGGGGAGGGCACAGATACGCAGTATTTT. Translation gives CAWRGEGTDTQYF.

The chain couples TRBV4-1 to TRBJ2-1; 7 bases fit TRBD1. The junction had 7 bases not matched to a gene; V was cut back by 7 bases and J by 7 bases. Germline CDR1 is MGHRA and CDR2 is YSYEKL. There are 13 residues in the CDR3. CDR3 coding DNA: TGCGCCAGCAAAGTGGGACAGAGTAATGAGCAGTTCTTC. Amino acids: CASKVGQSNEQFF.

This chain joins TRBV27 and TRBJ1-1, with D uncertain. This CDR3 has 13 residues. Germline loops: CDR1 MNHEY, CDR2 SMNVEV (reference sequence). V gave up 5 bases and J gave up 1 base, with 8 bases separating them. CDR3 DNA: TGTGCCAGCAGTAGCCAGGCGAACACTGAAGCTTTCTTT. Residues: CASSSQANTEAFF.

CDR3: CAISESTGMYEQYF. Written as DNA, the CDR3 is TGTGCCATCAGTGAGTCCACAGGAATGTACGAGCAGTACTTC. The chain carries TRBV10-3 and TRBJ2-7; D possibly corresponds to TRBD1 (5 bases). The CDR3 sequence is 14 residues long. CDR1 ENHRY and CDR2 SYGVKD come from the germline V gene. Trimming stripped 0 bases from V and 4 bases from J, with 10 bases between.

The chain carries TRBV18 and TRBJ1-1, with a possible D match to TRBD1 (5 bases). V shed 8 bases and J shed 11 bases, with 18 bases lying between them. CDR1 and CDR2 (germline): KGHSH, LQKENI. The CDR3 extends over 12 amino acids. The CDR3 DNA is TGTGCCAGCCAAGGGACGGAGAGTGGGGCTTTCTTT. It codes for CASQGTESGAFF.

Of note for this clone: This same CDR3 is encoded by further DNA sequences in the sample. This rearrangement joins TRBV27 to TRBJ1-1; no clear D. CDR3 size: 14 residues. V was shortened by 2 bases and J by 2 bases, with 9 bases between the two germline ends. Looked up from germline, CDR1 is MNHEY and CDR2 is SMNVEV (reference sequence). CDR3 residues: CASSLAGVNTEAFF. Here the CDR3 DNA reads TGTGCCAGCAGTTTAGCAGGAGTAAACACTGAAGCTTTCTTT.

The chain carries TRBV6-1 and TRBJ2-7; 11 bases map to TRBD1. The V segment lost 7 bases and the J segment 2 bases; nucleotides outside the gene matches: 4. CDR1 and CDR2 (germline): MNHNS, SASEGT. CDR3 size: 14 residues. This CDR3 reads CASISDRGPYEQYF. The CDR3 region has the DNA TGTGCCAGCATTTCGGACAGGGGGCCCTACGAGCAGTACTTC.

J is TRBJ2-1 and V is TRBV6-5; 7 nucleotides line up with TRBD2. The V and J ends lost 9 bases and 0 bases, in that order; junction bases with no gene match: 2. Per germline, CDR1 MNHEY and CDR2 SVGAGI. The CDR3 consists of 13 residues. For the CDR3, the DNA is TGTGCCAGTAGCGGGCTCTCCTACAATGAGCAGTTCTTC. Translated, it gives CASSGLSYNEQFF.

The chain combines TRBV28 with TRBJ1-2, with 8 bases fitting TRBD1. Trimming cost V 5 bases and J 5 bases; bases outside gene matches: 13. Germline V lookup: CDR1 MDHEN, CDR2 SYDVKM. This CDR3 region has 16 residues. The CDR3 nucleotides are TGTGCCAGCAGTCCAGGACCCGGGACAGGAGTATATGGCTACACCTTC. As protein: CASSPGPGTGVYGYTF.

The chain carries TRBV18 and TRBJ2-1; TRBD2 might be the D (6 bases). Germline V gives CDR1 KGHSH, CDR2 LQKENI. CDR3 length: 16 amino acids. V lost 5 bases and J 3 bases, leaving 17 bases between the germline ends. The CDR3 region has the DNA TGTGCCAGCTCATCCCCGTTTCAGGGACTCTACAATGAGCAGTTCTTC. Its translation is CASSSPFQGLYNEQFF.

The chain has TRBV10-3 and TRBJ1-1; D may be TRBD1 (5 bases). CDR3 size: 13 residues. Germline V gene sequence: CDR1 ENHRY, CDR2 SYGVKD. Trimming shortened V by 6 bases and J by 6 bases, and 14 bases separated the two germline ends. The CDR3 bases are TGTGCCATCAGCTCCGGGGGAAACGCTGAAGCTTTCTTT. It encodes CAISSGGNAEAFF.

The rearrangement uses TRBV6-6 and TRBJ2-7, with a possible D match to TRBD2 (6 bases). V was pared by 7 bases and J by 2 bases, with 18 bases between. The CDR3 sequence is 15 residues long. Germline CDR1 reads MNHNY; CDR2 reads SVGAGI (reference sequence). The DNA of the CDR3 is TGTGCCAGCACCCAAGGAGGGTATCGGGCCTACGAGCAGTACTTC. Its protein product is CASTQGGYRAYEQYF.

The chain is built from TRBV7-6 and TRBJ1-1; 8 bases are a match to TRBD1. V lost 4 bases and J lost 3; bases outside the gene matches: 13. The CDR3 extends over 17 amino acids. Germline assignment: CDR1 SGHVS and CDR2 FNYEAQ. CDR3 DNA sequence: TGTGCCAGCAGCTACTACCGTGGACAGGGTGCCGACACTGAAGCTTTCTTT. As protein: CASSYYRGQGADTEAFF.